This paragraph covers one T cell receptor beta chain sequence. The antigen is undetermined. This sample is drawn from a study of T cells expressing NK-cell markers. Study context: It was sorted CD3+CD56+NKG2C+, CD3+CD56+NKG2C- and CD3+CD56-NKG2C+ T cells that supplied the TCR beta repertoires.

The V gene's germline CDR1 is MNHNS and CDR2 SASEGT. CDR3 length: 17 residues. Scientists made TCR beta cDNA using 5'RACE template switching with UMIs. TCRdb reprocessed the 5' RACE reads; each CDR3 protein has one entry and no DNA is given. The table for this sample gives some 500,000 distinct CDR3 sequences. Points from the study as a whole: There were a few donors in whom these clonotypes also led the CD3+CD56-NKG2C+ fraction.

The chain links TRBV6-1 to TRBJ2-7; TCRdb designates TRBD1, a call that cannot be tested without DNA. Sequences were obtained from blood T cells: a sorted CD56 or NKG2C T cell subset, CD4+ or CD8+ T cells, or bulk PBMC T cells (not recorded which). The clonotype originates from a woman aged 50 to 65 in good health. The CDR3 is CATTQRGPGRNVYEQYF.